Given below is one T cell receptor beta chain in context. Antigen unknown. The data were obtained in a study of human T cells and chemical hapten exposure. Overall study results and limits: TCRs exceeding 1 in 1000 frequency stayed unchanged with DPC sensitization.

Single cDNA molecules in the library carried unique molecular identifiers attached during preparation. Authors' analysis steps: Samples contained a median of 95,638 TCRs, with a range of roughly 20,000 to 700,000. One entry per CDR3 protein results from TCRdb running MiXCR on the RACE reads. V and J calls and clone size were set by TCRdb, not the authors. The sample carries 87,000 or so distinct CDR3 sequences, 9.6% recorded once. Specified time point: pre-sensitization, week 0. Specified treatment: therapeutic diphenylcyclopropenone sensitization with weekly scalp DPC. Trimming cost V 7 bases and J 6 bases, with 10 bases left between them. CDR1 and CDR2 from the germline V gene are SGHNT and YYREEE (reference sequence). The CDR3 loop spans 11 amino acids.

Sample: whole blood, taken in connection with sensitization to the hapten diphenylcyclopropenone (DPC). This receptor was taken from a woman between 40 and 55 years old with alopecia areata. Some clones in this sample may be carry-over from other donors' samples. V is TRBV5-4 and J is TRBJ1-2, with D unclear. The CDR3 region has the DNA TGTGCCAGCGGATCGTTGGATGGCTACACCTTC. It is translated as CASGSLDGYTF.